This T cell receptor (beta chain) was documented in a study of blood T cell repertoires in COVID-19. At the level of the study: COVID-19 samples, acute and convalescent, were from the United States, Italy and Spain.

Study processing details: The assay estimated nucleated cells by amplifying reference gene primers. Clones were sequenced by immunoSEQ multiplex PCR, and TCRdb holds only the in-frame ones, with some missing. Clone size and V and J calls were adopted from that table, with D and trimming inferred from the DNA. The top ten clones hold around 9.9% of a sample with some 98,000 clones, around 82% of them seen once. Looked up from germline, CDR1 is MNHEY and CDR2 is SVGAGI. This CDR3 has 15 amino acids. Trimming took off 3 bases at V and 4 bases at J, with 10 bases between the two ends. This TCR was sampled from a man between 65 and 80 years old with active or convalescent COVID-19. The chain has TRBV6-5 and TRBJ1-6; D gene uncertain. The sample taken for sequencing was peripheral blood. The DNA for the CDR3 is TGTGCCAGCAGTTATAGATCCGGGTATAATTCACCCCTCCACTTT. Residues: CASSYRSGYNSPLHF.